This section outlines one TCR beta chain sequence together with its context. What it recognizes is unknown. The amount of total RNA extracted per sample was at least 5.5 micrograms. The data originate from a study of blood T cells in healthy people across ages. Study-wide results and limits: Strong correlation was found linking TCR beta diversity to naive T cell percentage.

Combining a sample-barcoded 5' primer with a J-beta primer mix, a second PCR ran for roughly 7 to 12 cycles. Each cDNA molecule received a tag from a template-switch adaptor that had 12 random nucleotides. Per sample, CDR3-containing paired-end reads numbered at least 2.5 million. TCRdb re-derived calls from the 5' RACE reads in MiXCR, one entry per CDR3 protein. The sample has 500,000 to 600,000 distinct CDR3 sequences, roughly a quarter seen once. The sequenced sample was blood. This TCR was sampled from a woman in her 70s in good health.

CDR3 residues: CASSYSTTDTQYF. Written as DNA, the CDR3 is TGTGCCAGCAGTTACTCGACCACAGATACGCAGTATTTT. The J gene is TRBJ2-3, the V gene TRBV6-2 or TRBV6-3; D is unresolved. V lost 0 bases and J lost 2, with 3 bases in between. CDR1 is MNHEY and CDR2 is SVGEGT in the germline V gene. This CDR3 has 13 amino acids.